Below, 15 T cell receptor beta chains from the same sample are listed, as sequenced in a study of T cell responses to AZD1222 COVID-19 vaccine. The method was immunoSEQ multiplex PCR; TCRdb's version includes in-frame clones alone and lacks a portion of them. The sample holds about 130,000 clones, approximately 90% seen once. The material was peripheral blood, obtained on day 0 of AZD1222 vaccination. These receptors all come from an adult in good health.

This sequence joins TRBV10-3 and TRBJ1-4; D unresolved. This CDR3 is built from 16 residues. V lost 10 bases and J 0 bases, leaving 18 bases between the germline ends. Per germline, CDR1 ENHRY and CDR2 SYGVKD. The CDR3 nucleotides are TGTGCCACCAGAGAGCAGCCACCTACAACTAATGAAAAACTGTTTTTT. This sequence encodes CATREQPPTTNEKLFF.

The chain uses TRBV4-3 and TRBJ1-4; 8 bases map to TRBD1. Unmatched junction bases numbered 6, after V lost 0 bases and J lost 6 bases. Looked up from germline, CDR1 is LGHNA and CDR2 is YSLEER. This CDR3 is built from 16 residues. CDR3 loop: CASSQDGGTGHEKLFF. CDR3 DNA: TGCGCCAGCAGCCAAGATGGGGGGACAGGTCATGAAAAACTGTTTTTT.

The chain has TRBV18 and TRBJ2-7; D not certain. CDR1 is KGHSH and CDR2 is LQKENI in the germline V gene. Trimming cost V 6 bases and J 1 base, with 7 bases left between them. The CDR3 has 12 amino acids. The CDR3 is CASSHGSYEQYF. The CDR3 DNA reads TGTGCCAGCTCGCACGGGTCCTACGAGCAGTACTTC.

The chain couples TRBV11-2 to TRBJ1-2; a possible D gene is TRBD1 (5 bases). Trimming cost V 0 bases and J 10 bases, with 12 bases left between them. The CDR3 spans 13 residues. The germline V gene has CDR1 SGHAT and CDR2 FQNNGV. The CDR3 region has the DNA TGTGCCAGCAGCTTAGATCGTTTGGGGCTCTACACCTTC. The encoded protein is CASSLDRLGLYTF.

This chain connects TRBV7-2 to TRBJ2-4; D is unclear. V was shortened by 1 base and J by 5 bases, with 9 bases between the two germline ends. The CDR3 runs to 14 residues. Germline V lookup: CDR1 SGHTA, CDR2 FQGNSA. CDR3 sequence: CASSLESGQNIQYF. In DNA, the CDR3 is TGTGCCAGCAGCTTAGAGTCCGGGCAAAACATTCAGTACTTC.

The genes are TRBV24-1 and TRBJ1-2; TRBD1 agrees at 7 bases. Germline V gene lookup returns CDR1 KGHDR and CDR2 SFDVKD. The CDR3 loop spans 17 amino acids. V lost 3 bases and J lost 6; bases outside the gene matches: 15. CDR3 protein: CATSDLDPSFRGHGYTF. CDR3 nucleotide sequence: TGTGCCACCAGTGATCTGGATCCCTCCTTTAGGGGGCATGGCTACACCTTC.

The genes are TRBV12-5 and TRBJ2-3; maybe TRBD1 (6 bases). CDR3 length equals 16 residues. Trimming pared 6 bases from V and 0 bases from J, leaving 16 bases between. In germline, CDR1 is LGHNT, CDR2 FRNRAP. As DNA, the CDR3 is TGTGCTAGTGGAACGTTGGGGGCCAGTAGCACAGATACGCAGTATTTT. This translates into CASGTLGASSTDTQYF.

This clone was seen only once. V usage is TRBV5-1 and J usage is TRBJ1-6, with a possible D match to TRBD1 (5 bases). The CDR3 is made up of 16 amino acids. The ends were cut back, 5 bases at V and 1 base at J, with 13 bases in the middle. Germline CDR1 and CDR2: SGHRS and YFSETQ. The DNA of the CDR3 is TGCGCCAGCAGGCCGGTGGAGGGGTCCTATAATTCACCCCTCCACTTT. Its translation: CASRPVEGSYNSPLHF.

This chain uses TRBV5-4 with TRBJ1-3; D is unclear. The CDR3 is 12 residues long. Trimming removed 2 bases at V and 3 bases at J, with 3 bases between. Germline lookup yields CDR1 SGHNT and CDR2 YYREEE (reference sequence). DNA of the CDR3: TGTGCCAGCAGCTTAGATGGAAACACCATATATTTT. Protein sequence: CASSLDGNTIYF.

The gene calls are TRBV7-8 and TRBJ2-7; D may be TRBD1 (6 bases). The CDR3 has 14 residues. Germline CDR1 and CDR2: SGHVS and FQNEAQ. Trimming took 4 bases from V and 3 from J, leaving 13 bases between them. CDR3 in DNA: TGTGCCAGCAGCTCACCGGGACATGACTACGAGCAGTACTTC. Its protein product is CASSSPGHDYEQYF.

V and J are TRBV20-1 and TRBJ1-4; D not certain. The V gene lost 3 bases and the J gene lost 4 bases, with 9 bases spanning the gap. The CDR3 consists of 13 residues. In germline, CDR1 is DFQATT, CDR2 SNEGSKA (reference sequence). CDR3 sequence: CSASPELNEKLFF. The CDR3 region has the DNA TGCAGTGCTAGTCCGGAGCTTAATGAAAAACTGTTTTTT.

This sequence joins TRBV18 and TRBJ1-6, with 7 bases fitting TRBD1. This CDR3 spans 13 amino acids. Germline V gives CDR1 KGHSH, CDR2 LQKENI. Trimming removed 3 bases from V and 7 bases from J; junction bases left unmatched: 0. DNA of the CDR3: TGTGCCAGCTCACCGGACAGGAATTCACCCCTCCACTTT. It specifies CASSPDRNSPLHF.

The chain links TRBV25-1 to TRBJ1-3; D uncertain. Looked up from germline, CDR1 is MGHDK and CDR2 is SYGVNS. V was pared by 4 bases and J by 4 bases, with 8 bases between. The CDR3 spans 13 residues. CDR3 bases: TGTGCCAGCAGTGTGGGGTCCGGAAACACCATATATTTT. This gives the protein CASSVGSGNTIYF.

This chain joins TRBV19 and TRBJ2-2, with 16 bases identical to TRBD2. The germline V gene encodes CDR1 LNHDA and CDR2 SQIVND (reference sequence). The V and J ends lost 5 bases and 3 bases, in that order; junction bases with no gene match: 6. This CDR3 region has 18 residues. The CDR3 DNA reads as TGTGCCAGTAGTTCGGGACTAGCGGGGGGGACCGACACCGGGGAGCTGTTTTTT. It yields the protein CASSSGLAGGTDTGELFF. The full variable domain, in which reference TRBV19 and TRBJ2-2 provide the parts outside the CDR3, is DGGITQSPKYLFRKEGQNVTLSCEQNLNHDAMYWYRQDPGQGLRLIYYSQIVNDFQKGDIAEGYSVSREKKESFPLTVTSAQKNPTAFYLCASSSGLAGGTDTGELFFGEGSRLTVL.

CDR3 DNA: TGTGCCAGCAGTTTCATTGCAACTAATGAAAAACTGTTTTTT. Translation: CASSFIATNEKLFF. The V gene is TRBV27, the J gene TRBJ1-4; D not certain. The CDR3 totals 14 residues. The germline V gene has CDR1 MNHEY and CDR2 SMNVEV (reference sequence). Trimming removed 3 bases from V and 0 bases from J, with 5 bases in between.